The 12 T cell receptor beta chains below were found in one sample sequenced in a study of T cell responses to AZD1222 COVID-19 vaccine. Assay used: immunoSEQ multiplex PCR; TCRdb lists only in-frame clones, some missing. The sample shows about 45,000 clones, roughly 89% of them seen only once. The starting material was peripheral blood, obtained 28 days after the second AZD1222 dose. These receptor sequences come from an adult who received the AZD1222 COVID-19 vaccine.

The chain combines TRBV7-6 with TRBJ1-1, with D unresolved. CDR1 is SGHVS, CDR2 FNYEAQ, per germline. V was clipped by 5 bases and J by 5 bases, with 12 bases between them. The CDR3 loop spans 13 amino acids. CDR3 in amino acids: CASSPGPMTEAFF. CDR3 nucleotide sequence: TGTGCCAGCAGCCCTGGGCCGATGACTGAAGCTTTCTTT.

J is TRBJ2-1 and V is TRBV2, with 13 positions matching TRBD2. This CDR3 is 16 amino acids long. Germline CDR1 SNHLY, CDR2 FYNNEI. Germline trimming cut 5 bases from V and 9 bases from J; bases unmatched to any gene: 10. The CDR3 loop is CASSPRLAGGYGEQFF. The CDR3 DNA sequence: TGTGCCAGCAGTCCCAGACTAGCGGGAGGATATGGTGAGCAGTTCTTC.

The rearrangement joins TRBV5-5 to TRBJ2-7; a possible D gene is TRBD1 (5 bases). V was pared by 7 bases and J by 3 bases, with 11 bases between. CDR1 and CDR2 from the germline V gene are SGHKS and YYEKEE (reference sequence). The CDR3 is made up of 12 amino acids. The chain's CDR3 is CASFGQGYEQYF. DNA for the CDR3: TGTGCCAGCTTTGGGCAGGGCTACGAGCAGTACTTC.

The chain is built from TRBV4-3 and TRBJ2-7; D unresolved. With 0 bases removed from V and 5 bases from J, the gap between germline ends came to 17 bases. CDR1 is LGHNA and CDR2 is YSLEER in the germline V gene. The CDR3 loop spans 16 amino acids. CDR3 region: CASSQDASAPPHEQYF. The CDR3 DNA reads TGCGCCAGCAGCCAAGACGCGAGTGCCCCCCCCCACGAGCAGTACTTC.

The chain employs TRBV4-2 and TRBJ2-7, with 9 nucleotides matching TRBD1. The CDR3 loop spans 14 amino acids. Germline V gene data show CDR1 as LGHNA and CDR2 as YNFKEQ. J was trimmed by 8 bases and V by 8 bases; bases with no gene match: 13. The chain's CDR3 is CASQGQGPWEKQYF. CDR3 sequence (DNA): TGTGCCAGCCAAGGACAGGGGCCTTGGGAGAAGCAGTACTTC.

This chain links TRBV5-1 with TRBJ1-2, with D hard to call. CDR1 and CDR2 from the germline V gene are SGHRS and YFSETQ. The ends were cut back, 0 bases at V and 4 bases at J, with 13 bases in the middle. The CDR3 totals 15 residues. The CDR3 region has the DNA TGCGCCAGCAGCTTGGGGGAGCCGGGCAGCTATGGCTACACCTTC. Protein sequence: CASSLGEPGSYGYTF.

The chain recombines TRBV3-1 (or the pseudogene TRBV3-2) with TRBJ1-6, with D maybe TRBD1 (5 bases). The germline V and J ends were trimmed by 5 bases and 4 bases, with 9 bases remaining between them. The CDR3 consists of 14 residues. Germline-derived CDR1 and CDR2 are LGHDT and YNNKEL (reference sequence). CDR3 region: CASSEAGYNSPLHF. The CDR3 bases are TGTGCCAGCAGCGAAGCAGGGTATAATTCACCCCTCCACTTT.

V gene TRBV5-4 combines with J gene TRBJ2-4; 9 bases line up with TRBD1. This CDR3 has 15 amino acids. After removal of 4 bases from V and 0 bases from J, the junction contained 2 bases not matched to a gene. CDR1 is SGHNT and CDR2 is YYREEE in the germline V gene (reference sequence). This CDR3 reads CASSPDRGAKNIQYF. CDR3 bases: TGTGCCAGCAGCCCGGACAGGGGAGCCAAAAACATTCAGTACTTC.

The chain has TRBV4-1 and TRBJ2-6; maybe TRBD1 (5 bases). This CDR3 is built from 19 residues. Germline V gene data show CDR1 as MGHRA and CDR2 as YSYEKL. Trimming pared 4 bases from V and 0 bases from J, leaving 19 bases between. Here the CDR3 DNA reads TGCGCCAGCAGCCCAAAGGTGGCAGGGTTAAACTCTGGGGCCAACGTCCTGACTTTC. Translating gives CASSPKVAGLNSGANVLTF.

The rearrangement joins TRBV19 to TRBJ1-5; the D is unclear. The CDR3 is made up of 13 amino acids. The V end was cut by 5 bases, the J end by 7 bases, with 12 bases between. Per the germline V gene, CDR1 is LNHDA and CDR2 is SQIVND (reference sequence). This CDR3 reads CASSPSTGQPQHF. The CDR3 coding sequence is TGTGCCAGTAGTCCGTCTACTGGGCAGCCCCAGCATTTT. The variable domain in full, completed from reference TRBV19 and TRBJ1-5, reads DGGITQSPKYLFRKEGQNVTLSCEQNLNHDAMYWYRQDPGQGLRLIYYSQIVNDFQKGDIAEGYSVSREKKESFPLTVTSAQKNPTAFYLCASSPSTGQPQHFGDGTRLSIL.

The chain carries TRBV4-1 and TRBJ2-7, with D unresolved. Trimming took 1 base from V and 3 from J, leaving 10 bases between them. Germline CDR1 is MGHRA and CDR2 is YSYEKL. The CDR3 is made up of 14 amino acids. The CDR3 protein is CASSQVFGFYEQYF. The CDR3 region has the DNA TGCGCCAGCAGCCAAGTGTTCGGGTTCTACGAGCAGTACTTC.

V gene TRBV2 combines with J gene TRBJ2-2; 8 nucleotides match TRBD1. This CDR3 region has 15 residues. After removal of 5 bases from V and 4 bases from J, the junction contained 6 bases not matched to a gene. The germline gives CDR1 SNHLY, CDR2 FYNNEI. CDR3 residues: CASSKDRVGTGELFF. CDR3 bases: TGTGCCAGCAGTAAGGACAGGGTGGGCACCGGGGAGCTGTTTTTT.